These 30 T cell receptor beta chains came from one sample sequenced in a study of monozygotic twins with inflammatory bowel disease. Using the 5' RACE reads, TCRdb records one entry per CDR3 protein without DNA. This sample's table has a few hundred thousand distinct CDR3 sequences. Sequences were obtained from blood. The receptors were sampled from a human donor with ulcerative colitis or Crohn's disease, or a healthy co-twin of an affected twin (not recorded which).

The chain employs TRBV19 and TRBJ1-1. The CDR3 is 13 residues long. CDR1 is LNHDA, CDR2 SQIVND, per germline (reference sequence). The chain's CDR3 is CASSIGGSTEAFF.

This chain links TRBV29-1 with TRBJ1-1; absent DNA, TCRdb's TRBD1 call cannot be checked. This CDR3 is built from 13 residues. Per the germline V gene, CDR1 is SQVTM and CDR2 is ANQGSEA. The CDR3 protein is CSVERGRGTEAFF. The full variable domain, with the rest looked up from reference TRBV29-1 and TRBJ1-1, is SAVISQKPSRDICQRGTSLTIQCQVDSQVTMMFWYRQQPGQSLTLIATANQGSEATYESGFVIDKFPISRPNLTFSTLTVSNMSPEDSSIYLCSVERGRGTEAFFGQGTRLTVV.

This rearrangement joins TRBV12-3 or TRBV12-4 to TRBJ2-7; TCRdb proposes TRBD1, but this gene call is untestable without DNA. The CDR3 is 14 amino acids. CDR3 in amino acids: CASTSGQASYEQYF.

CDR3: CASSLEGVASPLHF. The chain is built from TRBV7-2 and TRBJ1-6; TCRdb selects TRBD1, and the lack of DNA leaves this call unchecked. The CDR3 runs 14 residues. Germline values: CDR1 SGHTA, CDR2 FQGNSA.

V usage is TRBV5-1 and J usage is TRBJ1-2; TCRdb's D call, TRBD1, is unchecked because there is no DNA. The CDR3 extends over 13 amino acids. Looked up from germline, CDR1 is SGHRS and CDR2 is YFSETQ. Here the CDR3 reads CASSSAYREGYTF. Full variable domain (remainder filled in from reference TRBV5-1 and TRBJ1-2): KAGVTQTPRYLIKTRGQQVTLSCSPISGHRSVSWYQQTPGQGLQFLFEYFSETQRNKGNFPGRFSGRQFSNSRSEMNVSTLELGDSALYLCASSSAYREGYTFGSGTRLTVV.

The V and J genes are TRBV24-1 and TRBJ1-3. CDR3 size: 15 residues. Looked up from germline, CDR1 is KGHDR and CDR2 is SFDVKD. CDR3 sequence: CATRTTFGSGNTIYF.

The gene calls are TRBV4-1 and TRBJ2-1; TCRdb designates TRBD1, a call that cannot be tested without DNA. Germline CDR1 reads MGHRA; CDR2 reads YSYEKL. This CDR3 is 14 amino acids long. The CDR3 sequence: CASSQGQGDNEQFF.

The chain carries TRBV10-1 and TRBJ2-2; TCRdb's D gene call, TRBD2, goes unchecked for lack of DNA. The length of the CDR3 is 14 residues. Germline V gene lookup returns CDR1 WNHNN and CDR2 SYGVQD (reference sequence). The CDR3 spells CASSARRGAGELFF.

The chain has TRBV20-1 and TRBJ1-3; TCRdb's D gene call, TRBD1, goes unchecked for lack of DNA. Germline CDR1 DFQATT, CDR2 SNEGSKA (reference sequence). CDR3 length: 14 amino acids. The chain's CDR3 is CSAMWQGNGNTIYF.

The chain combines TRBV7-2 with TRBJ1-1. The CDR3 covers 12 residues. CDR1 and CDR2 from the germline V gene are SGHTA and FQGNSA. This chain's CDR3 is CASSRGPAEAFF.

J is TRBJ1-2 and V is TRBV7-9. Germline V gene data show CDR1 as SEHNR and CDR2 as FQNEAQ (reference sequence). The CDR3 runs to 14 residues. This CDR3 reads CASSRTSEGYGYTF.

The gene calls are TRBV5-5 and TRBJ1-4. The CDR3 is 15 residues long. Looked up from germline, CDR1 is SGHKS and CDR2 is YYEKEE (reference sequence). The chain's CDR3 is CASRRVEILGEKLFF.

The chain links TRBV5-1 to TRBJ2-1. The CDR3 extends over 13 amino acids. The germline gives CDR1 SGHRS, CDR2 YFSETQ. The CDR3: CASSLTGFNEQFF.

The CDR3 loop is CASSLAPGKQPQHF. This chain joins TRBV5-4 and TRBJ1-5; TCRdb proposes TRBD1, but this gene call is untestable without DNA. The CDR3 is made up of 14 amino acids. CDR1 is SGHNT and CDR2 is YYREEE in the germline V gene (reference sequence).

The gene calls are TRBV12-3 or TRBV12-4 and TRBJ2-6; the TRBD1 assignment by TCRdb is unverifiable without DNA. The CDR3 has 19 amino acids. CDR3 sequence reads: CASSPFLGQGVTGANVLTF.

V usage is TRBV5-6 and J usage is TRBJ2-7. CDR1 SGHDT and CDR2 YYEEEE come from the germline V gene. CDR3 length: 13 amino acids. CDR3 loop: CASSPESSYEQYF.

This sequence joins TRBV27 and TRBJ2-2; TCRdb outputs TRBD2, but without DNA this stays unchecked. CDR1 and CDR2 (germline): MNHEY, SMNVEV (reference sequence). CDR3 length: 17 amino acids. CDR3 protein: CASSFRQPGGIGGELFF.

This rearrangement joins TRBV12-3 or TRBV12-4 to TRBJ2-1; TCRdb's assignment of TRBD1 cannot be checked, as there is no DNA. The CDR3 sequence is 14 residues long. The CDR3 protein is CASSRGGTYNEQFF.

The V call is TRBV4-2, the J call TRBJ2-3; the D call from TCRdb, TRBD2, cannot be confirmed without DNA. There are 16 residues in the CDR3. Germline CDR1 and CDR2: LGHNA and YNFKEQ. CDR3 sequence: CASSQDGTRSWDTQYF.

The chain links TRBV14 to TRBJ2-7. This CDR3 has 15 amino acids. The germline gives CDR1 SGHDN, CDR2 FVKESK. The CDR3 loop reads CASSQQENSGYEQYF.

The CDR3 is CSVGSVLNPRGTQYF. The J gene is TRBJ2-5, the V gene TRBV29-1; TCRdb calls TRBD2, which cannot be checked without DNA. The V gene's germline CDR1 is SQVTM and CDR2 ANQGSEA. The CDR3 has 15 amino acids.

This chain links TRBV7-9 with TRBJ2-4; no DNA is available, so the TRBD2 call from TCRdb remains unchecked. This CDR3 spans 16 amino acids. Germline V gives CDR1 SEHNR, CDR2 FQNEAQ (reference sequence). CDR3 amino acids: CASSSNPGGSLNIQYF.

The V gene is TRBV3-1, the J gene TRBJ2-7. The CDR3 is made up of 12 amino acids. CDR1 and CDR2 (germline): LGHDT, YNNKEL (reference sequence). The chain's CDR3 is CASSQVLHEQYF.

The chain joins TRBV6-5 to TRBJ1-4. The V gene's germline CDR1 is MNHEY and CDR2 SVGAGI. This CDR3 contains 14 residues. The CDR3 here is CASSSRLSGEKLFF.

The CDR3 region is CASSSRGGNQPQHF. The rearrangement links TRBV12-3 or TRBV12-4 to TRBJ1-5. The length of the CDR3 is 14 residues.

V usage is TRBV5-1 and J usage is TRBJ2-5; TCRdb's D call of TRBD2 is untestable without DNA. The germline gives CDR1 SGHRS, CDR2 YFSETQ. This CDR3 is built from 15 residues. The CDR3 loop is CASSERSGGIETQYF.

The rearrangement joins TRBV5-1 to TRBJ2-1; TCRdb's D gene call, TRBD2, goes unchecked for lack of DNA. This CDR3 region has 13 residues. Germline V gives CDR1 SGHRS, CDR2 YFSETQ. CDR3 sequence reads: CASSLVVSDEQFF.

The gene calls are TRBV7-6 and TRBJ1-1; TCRdb returns TRBD1, unconfirmable since there is no DNA. Germline loops: CDR1 SGHVS, CDR2 FNYEAQ. The CDR3 covers 16 residues. The CDR3 sequence: CASSHPGGTANTEAFF.

V and J are TRBV7-2 and TRBJ1-5; TCRdb indicates TRBD1, and absent DNA this call remains unverified. Germline assignment: CDR1 SGHTA and CDR2 FQGNSA. This CDR3 is 15 amino acids long. This chain's CDR3 is CASSDGTGGSQPQHF.

The chain recombines TRBV7-6 with TRBJ1-1. The CDR3 length is 14 residues. Germline CDR1 is SGHVS and CDR2 is FNYEAQ. The CDR3 is CASREWEVDTEALF.